This is a list of T cell receptor beta chains from one sample in a study of regulatory T cells in long-lasting Graves disease. TCRdb reprocessed the multiplex PCR reads via MiXCR and lists one record per CDR3 protein. Here the sample spans about 350,000 distinct CDR3 sequences, 15% to 20% being singletons. This same sample was also part of a study on T cells in Graves' hyperthyroidism and ophthalmopathy.

The input for sequencing was peripheral blood mononuclear cells (PBMCs), taken at new diagnosis, from a patient treated with antithyroid drugs. The source is a woman under 30 with Graves disease. CDR3s include the opening cysteine and the closing phenylalanine or tryptophan. D genes are given only for firm matches. Where a row states a size, it is once, few, many or the class of an expanded clone; other rows omit it.

TRBD2	TRBV6-1	TRBJ2-7	many	CASTPLAESYEQYF	TGTGCCAGCACCCCCCTAGCGGAGTCCTACGAGCAGTACTTC
.	TRBV5-6	TRBJ2-1	.	CASRERSGASYNEQFF	TGTGCCAGCAGAGAACGGTCGGGGGCCTCCTACAATGAGCAGTTCTTC
TRBD2	TRBV11-2	TRBJ2-5	many	CASTPLVRGGRETQYF	TGTGCCAGCACCCCACTGGTGCGGGGGGGCCGAGAGACCCAGTACTTC
TRBD2	TRBV20-1	TRBJ2-1	few	CSARPVAGGYNEQFF	TGCAGTGCTAGACCGGTAGCGGGAGGTTACAATGAGCAGTTCTTC
.	TRBV29-1	TRBJ1-2	.	CSALSQERYGYTF	TGCAGCGCCCTATCACAGGAGCGTTATGGCTACACCTTC
.	TRBV9	TRBJ2-1	.	CASSVVGVDNEQFF	TGTGCCAGCAGCGTAGTTGGGGTCGACAATGAGCAGTTCTTC
.	TRBV28	TRBJ2-7	many	CASSLWGAATTYEQYF	TGTGCCAGCAGTTTATGGGGGGCAGCAACAACCTACGAGCAGTACTTC
TRBD1	TRBV6-1	TRBJ2-2	many	CATHPTGQGNTGELFF	TGTGCCACCCACCCAACGGGACAGGGCAACACCGGGGAGCTGTTTTTT
.	TRBV2	TRBJ2-7	many	CASRRLTYEQYF	TGTGCCAGCAGACGGTTAACCTACGAGCAGTACTTC
.	TRBV5-1	TRBJ1-1	many	CASSLREPGTAEAFF	TGCGCCAGCAGCTTGAGGGAGCCGGGGACCGCTGAAGCTTTCTTT
.	TRBV5-5	TRBJ2-1	many	CASAWRGSYNEQFF	TGTGCCAGCGCTTGGCGCGGATCCTACAATGAGCAGTTCTTC
.	TRBV6-1	TRBJ1-2	few	CASSPRQEIYGYTF	TGTGCCAGCAGTCCCCGACAGGAAATCTATGGCTACACCTTC
TRBD2	TRBV5-5	TRBJ2-1	many	CASSSLGLAGRDEQFF	TGTGCCAGCAGCTCCTTAGGACTAGCGGGAAGGGATGAGCAGTTCTTC
.	TRBV7-9	TRBJ1-6	few	CASSSSGTYNSPLHF	TGTGCCAGCAGCTCGTCGGGGACATATAATTCACCCCTCCACTTT
.	TRBV24-1	TRBJ2-3	.	CATSDSGSDTQYF	TGTGCCACCAGTGATTCAGGGTCAGATACGCAGTATTTT
TRBD2	TRBV20-1	TRBJ2-5	many	CSASRGSGDQETQYF	TGCAGTGCTAGTAGGGGAAGCGGGGACCAAGAGACCCAGTACTTC
.	TRBV30	TRBJ2-7	many	CAWTQGVGEQYF	TGTGCCTGGACACAGGGAGTGGGGGAGCAGTACTTC
.	TRBV9	TRBJ2-5	.	CASSAWDRDGETQYF	TGTGCCAGCAGCGCGTGGGACCGGGATGGAGAGACCCAGTACTTC
.	TRBV3-1	TRBJ1-2	many	CASSQGMGGYTF	TGTGCCAGCAGCCAAGGGATGGGGGGCTACACCTTC
TRBD2	TRBV10-3	TRBJ2-7	many	CAISDNRLAGGPSYEQYF	TGTGCCATCAGCGACAACCGACTAGCGGGGGGACCCTCCTACGAGCAGTACTTC
TRBD1	TRBV5-1	TRBJ2-6	many	CASSSGQGNSGANVLTF	TGCGCCAGCAGCTCTGGACAGGGGAACTCTGGGGCCAACGTCCTGACTTTC
.	TRBV3-1	TRBJ2-7	many	CASSQGTYEQYF	TGTGCCAGCAGCCAAGGGACCTACGAGCAGTACTTC
TRBD2	TRBV3-1	TRBJ2-7	many	CASSQGSGGYEQYF	TGTGCCAGCAGCCAAGGCAGCGGGGGCTACGAGCAGTACTTC
.	TRBV29-1	TRBJ1-1	.	CSVHGAGNTEAFF	TGCAGCGTTCATGGGGCTGGGAACACTGAAGCTTTCTTT
TRBD2	TRBV28	TRBJ2-3	few	CASSLGVSGMDTQYF	TGTGCCAGCAGTTTAGGTGTTAGCGGGATGGATACGCAGTATTTT
TRBD2	TRBV28	TRBJ2-1	.	CASSPHSGTSGFYNEQFF	TGTGCCAGCAGTCCACACTCCGGGACTAGCGGATTCTACAATGAGCAGTTCTTC
TRBD1	TRBV6-1	TRBJ2-3	many	CASSPRGRTDTQYF	TGTGCCAGCAGCCCCAGGGGGCGCACAGATACGCAGTATTTT
.	TRBV3-1	TRBJ2-3	many	CASSQVSGPTDTQYF	TGTGCCAGCAGCCAAGTGTCTGGACCCACAGATACGCAGTATTTT
.	TRBV3-1	TRBJ2-2	many	CASSQDPRGGVGELFF	TGTGCCAGCAGCCAAGATCCGCGGGGTGGGGTCGGGGAGCTGTTTTTT